This passage covers 26 T cell receptor beta chains from one sample sequenced in a study of T cells in Graves' hyperthyroidism and ophthalmopathy. Researchers took RNA transcripts and amplified the TCR beta CDR3 regions from them. TCR CDR3 regions were first amplified by RT-PCR with HTBI primers. MiXCR was run by TCRdb on the multiplex PCR reads, yielding one entry per CDR3 protein. Of about 720,000 distinct CDR3 sequences in the sample, 18% were seen once. The sequencing sample was made of blood. The receptors stem from a woman aged 45 to 65 with Graves' hyperthyroidism that later progressed to Graves' ophthalmopathy.

Only a few counts were recorded for this clonotype. The V and J genes are TRBV7-2 and TRBJ2-2; the D gene could be TRBD1 or TRBD2 (5 bases each). Trimming stripped 5 bases from V and 5 bases from J, with 12 bases between. This CDR3 comprises 14 residues. CDR1 is SGHTA and CDR2 is FQGNSA in the germline V gene. This CDR3 is CASSEGPETGELFF. The CDR3 bases are TGTGCCAGCAGCGAGGGGCCGGAGACCGGGGAGCTGTTTTTT. The variable domain in full, completed from reference TRBV7-2 and TRBJ2-2, reads GAGVSQSPSNKVTEKGKDVELRCDPISGHTALYWYRQSLGQGLEFLIYFQGNSAPDKSGLPSDRFSAERTGGSVSTLTIQRTQQEDSAVYLCASSEGPETGELFFGEGSRLTVL.

The chain uses TRBV5-6 and TRBJ2-2; 11 nucleotides line up with TRBD1. The CDR3 covers 18 residues. From germline, CDR1 is SGHDT and CDR2 YYEEEE. J lost 6 bases, V lost 4 bases, and 14 bases had no gene match. The CDR3 nucleotides are TGTGCCAGCAGCCTGTTCCCGGGACAGGGGGTCGGGGCCGGGGAGCTGTTTTTT. It translates to CASSLFPGQGVGAGELFF.

This clonotype was recorded many times. The chain recombines TRBV13 with TRBJ2-5; D is ambiguous. Germline V gene lookup returns CDR1 PRHDT and CDR2 FYEKMQ (reference sequence). The ends were cut back, 3 bases at V and 4 bases at J, with 6 bases in the middle. There are 12 residues in the CDR3. CDR3 amino acids: CASSFVGETQYF. DNA of the CDR3: TGTGCCAGCAGCTTCGTTGGAGAGACCCAGTACTTC.

The chain links TRBV19 to TRBJ1-5; a weak D match, TRBD1 (5 bases). Trimming removed 8 bases at V and 7 bases at J, with 21 bases between. This CDR3 comprises 15 residues. Looked up from germline, CDR1 is LNHDA and CDR2 is SQIVND (reference sequence). CDR3 in amino acids: CASVPTPRRAQPQHF. CDR3 sequence (DNA): TGTGCCAGTGTTCCAACTCCCCGCAGGGCCCAGCCCCAGCATTTT. Drawing the rest from reference TRBV19 and TRBJ1-5, the complete variable domain is DGGITQSPKYLFRKEGQNVTLSCEQNLNHDAMYWYRQDPGQGLRLIYYSQIVNDFQKGDIAEGYSVSREKKESFPLTVTSAQKNPTAFYLCASVPTPRRAQPQHFGDGTRLSIL.

This clonotype showed up just a few times. This chain joins TRBV15 and TRBJ1-4; no clear D gene. V shed 5 bases and J shed 8 bases, with 15 bases lying between them. From germline, CDR1 is LNHNV and CDR2 YYDKDF (reference sequence). The CDR3 totals 14 residues. The CDR3, as DNA: TGTGCCACCAGCTTCCCAGAAGGCAGGGAAAAACTGTTTTTT. It encodes CATSFPEGREKLFF.

The J gene is TRBJ1-1, the V gene TRBV27; perhaps TRBD1 as D (5 bases). Germline V gene sequence: CDR1 MNHEY, CDR2 SMNVEV (reference sequence). V was trimmed by 6 bases and J by 4 bases, leaving 15 bases between them. This CDR3 is built from 14 residues. CDR3 in amino acids: CASRTRQGVTEAFF. The CDR3 region has the DNA TGTGCCAGCAGGACGCGGCAGGGAGTCACTGAAGCTTTCTTT.

This clonotype has a count of ten or more. The chain uses TRBV5-1 and TRBJ2-3, with a tentative D call TRBD2 (6 bases). Germline CDR1 reads SGHRS; CDR2 reads YFSETQ. Between the trimmed V and J ends, which lost 7 bases and 0 bases, there was a span of 18 bases. CDR3 length equals 16 residues. The CDR3 region has the DNA TGCGCCAGCTGGGGGGAGGCCAACCCTAGCACAGATACGCAGTATTTT. This encodes CASWGEANPSTDTQYF.

This clonotype was detected ten times or more. The gene calls are TRBV12-3 or TRBV12-4 and TRBJ2-1; D ambiguous. Trimming took off 3 bases at V and 7 bases at J, with 13 bases between the two ends. The CDR3 length is 14 residues. CDR3 DNA: TGTGCCAGCAGTTTTAACGGTTTGGGTAATGAGCAGTTCTTC. This translates into CASSFNGLGNEQFF.

CDR3 coding DNA: TGTGCCAGCAGCTTAGACCTACACATTCAGTACTTC. Residues: CASSLDLHIQYF. This rearrangement joins TRBV7-9 to TRBJ2-4; D remains ambiguous. The V gene's germline CDR1 is SEHNR and CDR2 FQNEAQ (reference sequence). The V end was cut by 1 base, the J end by 8 bases, with 6 bases between. There are 12 residues in the CDR3.

There are a few counts of this clonotype. As DNA, the CDR3 is TGCGCCAGCAGCGAAGACCAGGGGAAAAACACCATATATTTT. Protein: CASSEDQGKNTIYF. V is TRBV5-1 and J is TRBJ1-3; possibly TRBD1 for D (6 bases). From germline, CDR1 is SGHRS and CDR2 YFSETQ. The CDR3 is made up of 14 amino acids. Trimming cost V 4 bases and J 6 bases, with 14 bases left between them.

This clonotype occurred a few times. The chain joins TRBV5-6 to TRBJ2-1; 10 nucleotides match TRBD2. V lost 3 bases and J lost 2; bases outside the gene matches: 2. Germline V gene lookup returns CDR1 SGHDT and CDR2 YYEEEE. The CDR3 totals 15 residues. The CDR3 loop is CASSWGLAPYNEQFF. CDR3 coding DNA: TGTGCCAGCAGCTGGGGACTAGCGCCCTACAATGAGCAGTTCTTC.

This clonotype was recorded at least ten times. V gene TRBV27 combines with J gene TRBJ2-7; no definite D call. The germline V gene encodes CDR1 MNHEY and CDR2 SMNVEV (reference sequence). The length of the CDR3 is 13 residues. V lost 1 base, J lost 7 bases, and 11 bases lay in between. The CDR3 here is CASSLLVGVEQYF. DNA of the CDR3: TGTGCCAGCAGTTTATTAGTCGGAGTAGAGCAGTACTTC.

This sequence joins TRBV5-5 and TRBJ2-5; D could derive from TRBD1 or TRBD2 (6 bases each). Germline V gives CDR1 SGHKS, CDR2 YYEKEE (reference sequence). Trimming pared 0 bases from V and 1 base from J, leaving 13 bases between. The CDR3 spans 16 residues. The CDR3 DNA reads TGTGCCAGCAGCTTGGGGCAGGGGAGGTTCCAAGAGACCCAGTACTTC. Amino acids: CASSLGQGRFQETQYF.

Here the CDR3 reads CASEGTGLGNTIYF. CDR3 coding DNA: TGTGCCAGCGAGGGGACAGGTTTAGGAAACACCATATATTTT. The rearrangement joins TRBV6-1 to TRBJ1-3; 8 nucleotides agree with TRBD1. This CDR3 has 14 amino acids. Per the germline V gene, CDR1 is MNHNS and CDR2 is SASEGT. The trim removed 8 bases at V and 4 bases at J, leaving 7 bases unmatched.

This clonotype was observed a handful of times. CDR3 sequence (DNA): TGCGCCAGCAGCTTGGCAAGTGGACAATACACTGAAGCTTTCTTT. Its translation is CASSLASGQYTEAFF. The chain is built from TRBV5-1 and TRBJ1-1; possible D gene TRBD1, 5 bases. Germline V gives CDR1 SGHRS, CDR2 YFSETQ. CDR3 length: 15 residues. Trimming pared 0 bases from V and 3 bases from J, leaving 12 bases between.

This clonotype was counted many times. The V gene is TRBV10-3, the J gene TRBJ1-1; 8 positions agree with TRBD1. V lost 6 bases to trimming and J lost 4 bases; unmatched junction nucleotides: 4. CDR1 is ENHRY, CDR2 SYGVKD, per germline. The CDR3 runs 13 residues. The CDR3 nucleotides read TGTGCCATCAGGGAAGACAGGGGCACTGAAGCTTTCTTT. It translates to CAIREDRGTEAFF.

This clonotype was recorded many times. This chain joins TRBV7-3 and TRBJ2-3; tentative D call: TRBD1 (6 bases). Trimming removed 0 bases from V and 3 bases from J, with 16 bases in between. Per the germline V gene, CDR1 is SGHTA and CDR2 is FQGTGA. There are 17 residues in the CDR3. Here the CDR3 reads CASSLTVGVTGTDTQYF. For the CDR3, the DNA is TGTGCCAGCAGCTTAACGGTGGGGGTAACAGGGACAGATACGCAGTATTTT. Complete variable domain (other parts from reference TRBV7-3 and TRBJ2-3): GAGVSQTPSNKVTEKGKYVELRCDPISGHTALYWYRQSLGQGPEFLIYFQGTGAADDSGLPNDRFFAVRPEGSVSTLKIQRTERGDSAVYLCASSLTVGVTGTDTQYFGPGTRLTVL.

This clonotype appeared many times. The chain uses TRBV30 and TRBJ1-1; 9 bases are a match to TRBD1. V gave up 8 bases and J gave up 4 bases; unmatched junction bases: 8. This CDR3 region has 13 residues. The V gene's germline CDR1 is GTSNPN and CDR2 SVGIG (reference sequence). DNA for the CDR3: TGTGCCAGGTGGACAGGGGCGGGCACTGAAGCTTTCTTT. It encodes CARWTGAGTEAFF.

The gene calls are TRBV5-4 and TRBJ2-5; TRBD2 aligns across 9 bases. The V and J ends lost 0 bases and 1 base, in that order; junction bases with no gene match: 4. Germline V lookup: CDR1 SGHNT, CDR2 YYREEE (reference sequence). The CDR3 spans 16 residues. The CDR3 here is CASSLEVAGAQETQYF. For the CDR3, the DNA is TGTGCCAGCAGCTTGGAGGTAGCGGGGGCCCAAGAGACCCAGTACTTC.

In nucleotides, the CDR3 is TGTGCCTGGAGTGTACGAAGTAGCGGGGGGTTAGAGACCCAGTACTTC. It specifies CAWSVRSSGGLETQYF. This rearrangement joins TRBV30 to TRBJ2-5; 10 bases match TRBD2. The CDR3 loop spans 16 amino acids. Germline trimming cut 0 bases from V and 4 bases from J; bases unmatched to any gene: 8. Germline V CDR1 and CDR2: GTSNPN, SVGIG (reference sequence).

This clonotype was counted between two and nine times. The chain couples TRBV20-1 to TRBJ2-5, with 14 bases identical to TRBD2. Germline CDR1 DFQATT, CDR2 SNEGSKA (reference sequence). V dropped 1 base and J dropped 2; count of bases not matched to a gene: 3. The CDR3 is made up of 16 amino acids. CDR3 in DNA: TGCAGTGCTAGAGGGACTAGCGGGGGGCCTCAAGAGACCCAGTACTTC. Protein sequence: CSARGTSGGPQETQYF.

The chain couples TRBV18 to TRBJ1-6; D may be TRBD1 (6 bases). Trimming took 3 bases from V and 5 from J, leaving 20 bases between them. CDR1 is KGHSH and CDR2 is LQKENI in the germline V gene. The CDR3 is 18 amino acids. The CDR3 DNA sequence: TGTGCCAGCTCACCTAGGACAGAACTCGGGGGAAATAATTCACCCCTCCACTTT. Amino acids: CASSPRTELGGNNSPLHF.

Concerning this clonotype itself: A much larger clone differs by one base, so this may be a read error. This rearrangement joins TRBV2 to TRBJ1-1, with a possible D match to TRBD1 (6 bases). Germline lookup yields CDR1 SNHLY and CDR2 FYNNEI. This CDR3 comprises 11 residues. CDR3 DNA sequence: TGTGTTTACAGGGTTGAGGCTGAAGCTTTCTTT. Translated: CVYRVEAEAFF.

There are a few counts of this clonotype. The chain links TRBV3-1 to TRBJ1-4; D uncertain. The CDR3 runs to 12 residues. Trimming took 0 bases from V and 8 from J, leaving 4 bases between them. Germline CDR1 reads LGHDT; CDR2 reads YNNKEL (reference sequence). In DNA, the CDR3 is TGTGCCAGCAGCCAAGAGGAGGAAAAACTGTTTTTT. Translation gives CASSQEEEKLFF.

This rearrangement joins TRBV27 to TRBJ2-1, with 15 bases identical to TRBD2. Looked up from germline, CDR1 is MNHEY and CDR2 is SMNVEV (reference sequence). V was pared by 4 bases and J by 7 bases, with 11 bases of the junction left unmatched. There are 18 residues in the CDR3. The CDR3 is CASSSRTSGGALVNEQFF. CDR3 sequence (DNA): TGTGCCAGCAGTTCCAGGACTAGCGGGGGGGCGTTGGTAAATGAGCAGTTCTTC.

The J gene is TRBJ1-1, the V gene TRBV10-3; 7 positions match TRBD1. CDR1 and CDR2 (germline): ENHRY, SYGVKD. The CDR3 has 14 amino acids. The J segment lost 1 base and the V segment lost 7 bases, leaving 6 bases of the junction unmatched. The CDR3 protein is CAINPGTANTEAFF. CDR3 coding DNA: TGTGCCATCAACCCCGGGACAGCGAACACTGAAGCTTTCTTT.